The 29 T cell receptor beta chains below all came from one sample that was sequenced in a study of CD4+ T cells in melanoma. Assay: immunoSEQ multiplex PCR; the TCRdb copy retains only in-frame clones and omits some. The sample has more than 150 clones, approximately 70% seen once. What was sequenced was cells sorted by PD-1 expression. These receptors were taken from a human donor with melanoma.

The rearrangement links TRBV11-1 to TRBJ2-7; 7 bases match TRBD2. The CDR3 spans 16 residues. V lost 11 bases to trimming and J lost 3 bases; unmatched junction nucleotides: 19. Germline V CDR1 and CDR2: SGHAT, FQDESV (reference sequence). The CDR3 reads CACQRGSGSDHYEQYF. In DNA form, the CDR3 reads TGTGCCTGCCAGCGGGGAAGCGGGTCAGATCACTACGAGCAGTACTTC.

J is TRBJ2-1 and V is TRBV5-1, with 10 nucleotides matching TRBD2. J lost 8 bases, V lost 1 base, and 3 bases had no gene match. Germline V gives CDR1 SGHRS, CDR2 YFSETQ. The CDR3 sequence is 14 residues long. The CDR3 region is CASSLSGTSDEQFF. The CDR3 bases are TGCGCCAGCAGCTTGTCCGGGACTAGCGATGAGCAGTTCTTC. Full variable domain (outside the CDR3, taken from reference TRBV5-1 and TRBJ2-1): KAGVTQTPRYLIKTRGQQVTLSCSPISGHRSVSWYQQTPGQGLQFLFEYFSETQRNKGNFPGRFSGRQFSNSRSEMNVSTLELGDSALYLCASSLSGTSDEQFFGPGTRLTVL.

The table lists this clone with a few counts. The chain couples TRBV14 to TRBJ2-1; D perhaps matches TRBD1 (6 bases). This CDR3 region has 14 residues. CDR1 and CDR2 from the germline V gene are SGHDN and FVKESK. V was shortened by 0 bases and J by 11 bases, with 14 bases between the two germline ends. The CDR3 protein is CASSQDFLGGQQFF. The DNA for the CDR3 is TGTGCCAGCAGCCAAGACTTTTTAGGGGGACAGCAGTTCTTC.

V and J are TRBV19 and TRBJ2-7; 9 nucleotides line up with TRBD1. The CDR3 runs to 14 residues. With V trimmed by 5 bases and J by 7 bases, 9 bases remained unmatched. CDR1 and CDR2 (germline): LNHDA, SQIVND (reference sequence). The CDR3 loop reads CASSVDRGSEEQYF. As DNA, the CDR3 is TGTGCCAGTAGTGTCGACAGGGGGAGTGAGGAGCAGTACTTC.

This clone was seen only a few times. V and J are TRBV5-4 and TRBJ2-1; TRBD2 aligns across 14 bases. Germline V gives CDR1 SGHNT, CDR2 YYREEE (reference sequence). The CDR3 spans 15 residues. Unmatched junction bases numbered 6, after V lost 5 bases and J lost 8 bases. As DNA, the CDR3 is TGTGCCAGCAGTACCGGGACTAGCGGGAGCGATGAGCAGTTCTTC. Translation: CASSTGTSGSDEQFF.

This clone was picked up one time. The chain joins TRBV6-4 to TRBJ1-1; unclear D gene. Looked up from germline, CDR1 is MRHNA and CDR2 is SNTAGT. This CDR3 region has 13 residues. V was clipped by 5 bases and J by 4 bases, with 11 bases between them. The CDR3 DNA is TGTGCCAGCAGTCAGGAGGAGGGCACTGAAGCTTTCTTT. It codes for CASSQEEGTEAFF.

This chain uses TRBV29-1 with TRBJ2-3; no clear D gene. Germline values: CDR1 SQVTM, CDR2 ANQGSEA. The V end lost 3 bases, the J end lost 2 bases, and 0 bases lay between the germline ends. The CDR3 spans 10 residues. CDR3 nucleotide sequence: TGCAGCGTTGACACAGATACGCAGTATTTT. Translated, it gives CSVDTDTQYF.

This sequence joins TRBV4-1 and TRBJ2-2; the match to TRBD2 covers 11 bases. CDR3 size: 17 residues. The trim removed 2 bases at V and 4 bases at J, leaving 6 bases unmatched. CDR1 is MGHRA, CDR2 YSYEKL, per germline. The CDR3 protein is CASSQLLAGGGTGELFF. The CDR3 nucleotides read TGCGCCAGCAGCCAACTCCTAGCGGGAGGTGGCACCGGGGAGCTGTTTTTT.

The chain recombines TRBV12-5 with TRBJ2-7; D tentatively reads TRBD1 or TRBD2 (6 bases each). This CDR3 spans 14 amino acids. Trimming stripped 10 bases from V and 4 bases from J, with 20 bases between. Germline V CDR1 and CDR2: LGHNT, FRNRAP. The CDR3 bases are TGTGCTACGTCCCTCGGGGGCGATCTGTACGAGCAGTACTTC. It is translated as CATSLGGDLYEQYF.

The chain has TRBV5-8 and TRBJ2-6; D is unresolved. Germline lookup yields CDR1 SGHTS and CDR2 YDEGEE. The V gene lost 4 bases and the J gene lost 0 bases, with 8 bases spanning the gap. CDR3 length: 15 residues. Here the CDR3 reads CASSPRYSGANVLTF. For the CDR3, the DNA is TGTGCCAGCAGCCCCCGGTACTCTGGGGCCAACGTCCTGACTTTC.

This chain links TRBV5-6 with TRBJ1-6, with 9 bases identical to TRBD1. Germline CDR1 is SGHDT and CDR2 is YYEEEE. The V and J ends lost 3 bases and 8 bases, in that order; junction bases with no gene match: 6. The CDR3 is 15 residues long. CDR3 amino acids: CASSSRTGEHSPLHF. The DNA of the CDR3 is TGTGCCAGCAGCTCGAGGACAGGGGAACATTCACCCCTCCACTTT.

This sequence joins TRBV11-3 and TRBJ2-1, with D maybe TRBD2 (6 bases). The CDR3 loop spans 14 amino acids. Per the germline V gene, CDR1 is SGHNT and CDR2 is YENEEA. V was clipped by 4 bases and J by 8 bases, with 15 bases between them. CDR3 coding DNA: TGTGCCAGCAGCTCCCGGACTACGTCGGATGAGCAGTTCTTC. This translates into CASSSRTTSDEQFF.

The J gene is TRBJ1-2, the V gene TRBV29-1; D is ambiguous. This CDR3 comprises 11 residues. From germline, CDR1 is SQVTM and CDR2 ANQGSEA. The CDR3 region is CIVDPPLGYTF. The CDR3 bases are TGCATCGTCGACCCGCCCTTAGGCTACACCTTC.

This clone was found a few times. The CDR3 sequence is CASSSTSGSGETQYF. The CDR3, as DNA: TGTGCCAGCAGCTCGACTAGCGGGAGCGGGGAGACCCAGTACTTC. V usage is TRBV7-3 and J usage is TRBJ2-5, with 12 bases identical to TRBD2. J was trimmed by 5 bases and V by 4 bases; bases with no gene match: 5. CDR3 length: 15 amino acids. Germline V gene data show CDR1 as SGHTA and CDR2 as FQGTGA.

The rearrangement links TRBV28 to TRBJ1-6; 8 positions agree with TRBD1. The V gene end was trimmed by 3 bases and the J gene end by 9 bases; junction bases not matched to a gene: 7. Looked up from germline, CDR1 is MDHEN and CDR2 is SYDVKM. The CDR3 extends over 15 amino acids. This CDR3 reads CASSLTGVDGSPLHF. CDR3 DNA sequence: TGTGCCAGCAGTTTGACAGGGGTCGACGGTTCACCCCTCCACTTT.

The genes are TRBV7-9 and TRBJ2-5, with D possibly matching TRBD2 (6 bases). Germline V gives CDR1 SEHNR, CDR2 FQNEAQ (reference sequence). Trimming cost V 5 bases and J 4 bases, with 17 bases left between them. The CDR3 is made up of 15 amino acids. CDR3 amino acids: CASSPLSGVRETQYF. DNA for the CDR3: TGTGCCAGCAGCCCTCTCTCGGGAGTTCGAGAGACCCAGTACTTC.

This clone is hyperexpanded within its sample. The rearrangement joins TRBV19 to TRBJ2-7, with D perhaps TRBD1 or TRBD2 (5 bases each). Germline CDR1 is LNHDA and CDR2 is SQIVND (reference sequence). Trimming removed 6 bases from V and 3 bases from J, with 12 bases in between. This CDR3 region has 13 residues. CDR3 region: CASRGPSIYEQYF. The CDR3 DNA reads TGTGCCAGTAGGGGACCGAGTATCTACGAGCAGTACTTC.

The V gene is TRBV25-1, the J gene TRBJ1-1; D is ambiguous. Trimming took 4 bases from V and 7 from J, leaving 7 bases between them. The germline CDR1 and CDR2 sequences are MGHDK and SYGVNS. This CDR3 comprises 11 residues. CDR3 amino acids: CASSGWDEAFF. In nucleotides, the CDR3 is TGTGCCAGCAGTGGGTGGGATGAAGCTTTCTTT.

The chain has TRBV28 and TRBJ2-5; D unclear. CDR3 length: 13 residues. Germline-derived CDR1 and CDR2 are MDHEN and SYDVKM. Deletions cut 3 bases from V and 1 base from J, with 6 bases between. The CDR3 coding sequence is TGTGCCAGCAGTTTCTTGGTCCAAGAGACCCAGTACTTC. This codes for CASSFLVQETQYF.

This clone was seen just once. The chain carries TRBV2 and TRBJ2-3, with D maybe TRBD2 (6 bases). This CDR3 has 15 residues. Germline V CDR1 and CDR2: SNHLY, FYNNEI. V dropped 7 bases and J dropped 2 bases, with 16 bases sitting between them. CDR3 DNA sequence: TGTGCCAGCACCATGTCCCGGGACTTCACAGATACGCAGTATTTT. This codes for CASTMSRDFTDTQYF.

CDR3 bases: TGTGCCAGTGGAGCGGGATTTGGAAACACCATATATTTT. This translates into CASGAGFGNTIYF. This sequence joins TRBV7-2 and TRBJ1-3; no clear D. The V end lost 9 bases, the J end lost 3 bases, and 12 bases lay between the germline ends. Germline CDR1 and CDR2: SGHTA and FQGNSA. This CDR3 comprises 13 residues.

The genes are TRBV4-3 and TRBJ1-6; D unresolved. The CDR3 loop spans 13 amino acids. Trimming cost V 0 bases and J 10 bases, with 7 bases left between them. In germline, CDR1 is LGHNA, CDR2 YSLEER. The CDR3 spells CASSQDLSSPLHF. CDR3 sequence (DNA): TGCGCCAGCAGCCAAGATCTATCATCACCCCTCCACTTT.

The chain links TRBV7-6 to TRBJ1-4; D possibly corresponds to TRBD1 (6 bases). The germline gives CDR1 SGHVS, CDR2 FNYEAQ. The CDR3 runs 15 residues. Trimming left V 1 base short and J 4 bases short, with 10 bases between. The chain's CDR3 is CASSLGGQNNEKLFF. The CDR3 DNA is TGTGCCAGCAGCTTAGGTGGACAGAATAATGAAAAACTGTTTTTT. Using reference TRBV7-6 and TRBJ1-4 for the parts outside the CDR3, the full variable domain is GAGVSQSPRYKVTKRGQDVALRCDPISGHVSLYWYRQALGQGPEFLTYFNYEAQQDKSGLPNDRFSAERPEGSISTLTIQRTEQRDSAMYRCASSLGGQNNEKLFFGSGTQLSVL.

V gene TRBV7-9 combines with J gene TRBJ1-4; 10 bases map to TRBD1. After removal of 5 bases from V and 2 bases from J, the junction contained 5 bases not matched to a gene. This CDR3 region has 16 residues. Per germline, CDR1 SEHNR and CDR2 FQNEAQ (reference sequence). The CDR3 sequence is CASSVRQGATNEKLFF. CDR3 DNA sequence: TGTGCCAGCAGCGTACGACAGGGGGCGACTAATGAAAAACTGTTTTTT.

The CDR3 loop reads CASSLRGWGDTQYF. CDR3 bases: TGTGCCAGCAGCTTACGGGGCTGGGGCGATACGCAGTATTTT. The V gene is TRBV7-9, the J gene TRBJ2-3, with D perhaps matching TRBD1 or TRBD2 (5 bases each). The germline CDR1 and CDR2 sequences are SEHNR and FQNEAQ (reference sequence). The CDR3 spans 14 residues. Trimming pared 2 bases from V and 6 bases from J, leaving 12 bases between.

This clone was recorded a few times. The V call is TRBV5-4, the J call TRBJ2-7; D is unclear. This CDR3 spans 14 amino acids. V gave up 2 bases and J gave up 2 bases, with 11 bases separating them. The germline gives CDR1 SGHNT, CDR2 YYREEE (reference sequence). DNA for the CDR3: TGTGCCAGCAGCTTCCGAATTGACCCCTACGAGCAGTACTTC. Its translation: CASSFRIDPYEQYF. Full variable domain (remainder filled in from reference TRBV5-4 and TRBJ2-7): ETGVTQSPTHLIKTRGQQVTLRCSSQSGHNTVSWYQQALGQGPQFIFQYYREEENGRGNFPPRFSGLQFPNYSSELNVNALELDDSALYLCASSFRIDPYEQYFGPGTRLTVT.

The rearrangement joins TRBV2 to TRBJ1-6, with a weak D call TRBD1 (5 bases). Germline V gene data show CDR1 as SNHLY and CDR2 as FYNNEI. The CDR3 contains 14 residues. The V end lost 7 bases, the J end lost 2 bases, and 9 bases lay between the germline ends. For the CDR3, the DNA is TGTGCCAGCACCAGGGTGCCCTATAATTCACCCCTCCACTTT. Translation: CASTRVPYNSPLHF.

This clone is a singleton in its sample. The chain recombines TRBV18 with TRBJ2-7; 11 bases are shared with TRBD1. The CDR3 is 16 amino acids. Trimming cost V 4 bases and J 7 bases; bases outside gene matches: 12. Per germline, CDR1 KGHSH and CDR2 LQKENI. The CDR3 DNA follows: TGTGCCAGCTCACAGCAGCGAGGACAGGGGGCGTCTGAGCAGTACTTC. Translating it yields CASSQQRGQGASEQYF.

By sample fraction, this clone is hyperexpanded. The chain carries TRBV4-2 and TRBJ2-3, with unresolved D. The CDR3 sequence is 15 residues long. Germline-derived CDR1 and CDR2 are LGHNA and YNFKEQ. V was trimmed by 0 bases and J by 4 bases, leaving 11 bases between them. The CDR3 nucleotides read TGTGCCAGCAGCCAAGAATTCCGGGCCGCAGATACGCAGTATTTT. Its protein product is CASSQEFRAADTQYF.